This TCR beta chain was captured by sequencing in a study of T cells in Graves' hyperthyroidism and ophthalmopathy. Study-wide background: Any treatment followed the collection of peripheral blood at initial diagnosis. Broader study findings: Also found in blood were most expanded thyroid clonotypes above 0.001.

With respect to this clonotype: Its antigen is not known.

TCR beta CDR3 regions were amplified from RNA. First-round RT-PCR of the TCR CDR3 relied on the HTBI primer set. One entry per CDR3 protein results from TCRdb running MiXCR on the multiplex PCR reads. This sample yields around 700,000 distinct CDR3 sequences, of which 18% are seen a single time; 16% belongs to the top ten. Germline CDR1 is SGHVS and CDR2 is FQNEAQ. The CDR3 runs 15 residues. Trimming removed 0 bases at V and 3 bases at J, with 11 bases between. The sequencing input was blood. The TCR comes from a woman aged 45-59 years with Graves' hyperthyroidism that later progressed to Graves' ophthalmopathy. The gene calls are TRBV7-8 and TRBJ1-2; possible D gene TRBD1, 6 bases. CDR3 coding DNA: TGTGCCAGCAGCTTAGCGGGGGCCCGACACTATGGCTACACCTTC. It specifies CASSLAGARHYGYTF.